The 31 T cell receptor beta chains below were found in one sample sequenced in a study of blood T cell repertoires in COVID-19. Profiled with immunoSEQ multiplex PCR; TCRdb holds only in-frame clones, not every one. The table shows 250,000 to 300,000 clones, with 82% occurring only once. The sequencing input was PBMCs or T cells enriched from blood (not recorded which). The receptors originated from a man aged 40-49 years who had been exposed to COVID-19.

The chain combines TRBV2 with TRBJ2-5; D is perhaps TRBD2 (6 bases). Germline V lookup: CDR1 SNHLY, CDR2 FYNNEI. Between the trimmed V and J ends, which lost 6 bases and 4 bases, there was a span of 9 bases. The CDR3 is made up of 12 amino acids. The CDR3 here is CASRGGAETQYF. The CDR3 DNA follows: TGTGCCAGCAGGGGCGGGGCAGAGACCCAGTACTTC.

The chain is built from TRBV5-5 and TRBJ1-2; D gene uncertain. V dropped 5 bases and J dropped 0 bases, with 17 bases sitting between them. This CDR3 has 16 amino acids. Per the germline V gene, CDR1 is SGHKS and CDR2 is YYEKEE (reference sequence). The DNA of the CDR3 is TGTGCCAGCAGAAAGCAAGCCGTCGGAGCTAACTATGGCTACACCTTC. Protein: CASRKQAVGANYGYTF.

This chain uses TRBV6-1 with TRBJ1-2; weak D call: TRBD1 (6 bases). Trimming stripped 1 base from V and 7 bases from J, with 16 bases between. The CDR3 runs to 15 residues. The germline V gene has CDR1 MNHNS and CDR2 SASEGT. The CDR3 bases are TGTGCCAGCAGTGAAGACACGACAGGAATGCGTGGCTACACCTTC. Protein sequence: CASSEDTTGMRGYTF.

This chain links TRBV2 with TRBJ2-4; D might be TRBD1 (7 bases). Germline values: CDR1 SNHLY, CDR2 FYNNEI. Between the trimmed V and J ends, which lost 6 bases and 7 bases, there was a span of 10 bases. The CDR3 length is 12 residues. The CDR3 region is CASRPGGNIQYF. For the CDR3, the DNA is TGTGCCAGCAGGCCAGGGGGGAACATTCAGTACTTC. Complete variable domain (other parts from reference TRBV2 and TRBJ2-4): EPEVTQTPSHQVTQMGQEVILRCVPISNHLYFYWYRQILGQKVEFLVSFYNNEISEKSEIFDDQFSVERPDGSNFTLKIRSTKLEDSAMYFCASRPGGNIQYFGAGTRLSVL.

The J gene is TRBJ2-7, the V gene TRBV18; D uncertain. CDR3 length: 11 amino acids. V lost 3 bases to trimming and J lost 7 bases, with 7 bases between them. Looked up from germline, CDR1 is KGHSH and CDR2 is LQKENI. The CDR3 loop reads CASSPTVEQYF. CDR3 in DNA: TGTGCCAGCTCACCTACTGTTGAGCAGTACTTC.

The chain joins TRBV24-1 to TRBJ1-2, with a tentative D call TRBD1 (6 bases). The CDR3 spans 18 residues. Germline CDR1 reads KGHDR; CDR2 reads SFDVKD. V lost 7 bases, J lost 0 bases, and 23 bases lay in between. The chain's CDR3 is CATSQTGMSGTTNYGYTF. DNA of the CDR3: TGTGCCACCAGCCAAACTGGAATGTCCGGGACAACTAACTATGGCTACACCTTC.

The CDR3: CATRPRLAGGVIEYNEQFF. As DNA, the CDR3 is TGTGCCACCAGACCTCGACTAGCGGGAGGGGTAATCGAATACAATGAGCAGTTCTTC. This chain joins TRBV28 and TRBJ2-1; the match to TRBD2 covers 14 bases. The CDR3 has 19 residues. Germline assignment: CDR1 MDHEN and CDR2 SYDVKM. V was pared by 10 bases and J by 4 bases, with 18 bases of the junction left unmatched.

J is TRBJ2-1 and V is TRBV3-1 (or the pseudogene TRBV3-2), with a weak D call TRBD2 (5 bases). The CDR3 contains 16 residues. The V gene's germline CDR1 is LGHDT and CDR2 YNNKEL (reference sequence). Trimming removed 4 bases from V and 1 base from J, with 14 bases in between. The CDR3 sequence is CASSPMASLSYNEQFF. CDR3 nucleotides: TGTGCCAGCAGCCCCATGGCTAGCCTTTCCTACAATGAGCAGTTCTTC.

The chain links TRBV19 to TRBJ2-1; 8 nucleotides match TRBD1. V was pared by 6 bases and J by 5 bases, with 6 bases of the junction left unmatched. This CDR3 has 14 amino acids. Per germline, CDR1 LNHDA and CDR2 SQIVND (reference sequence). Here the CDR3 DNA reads TGTGCCAGTAGGCCGACAGGGGCGGACAATGAGCAGTTCTTC. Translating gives CASRPTGADNEQFF.

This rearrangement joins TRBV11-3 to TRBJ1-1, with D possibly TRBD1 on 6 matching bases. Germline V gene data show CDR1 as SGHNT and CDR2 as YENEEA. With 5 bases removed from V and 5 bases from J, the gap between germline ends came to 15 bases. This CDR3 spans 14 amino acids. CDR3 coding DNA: TGTGCCAGCAGCGCAAATACCAGGGGAACTGAAGCTTTCTTT. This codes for CASSANTRGTEAFF.

Written as DNA, the CDR3 is TGTGCCAGCAGCTTACCCGGAGTTCCGAACACTGAAGCTTTCTTT. Translating it yields CASSLPGVPNTEAFF. The chain employs TRBV5-4 and TRBJ1-1; no clear D gene. Germline values: CDR1 SGHNT, CDR2 YYREEE (reference sequence). V was shortened by 2 bases and J by 1 base, with 12 bases between the two germline ends. The CDR3 has 15 amino acids.

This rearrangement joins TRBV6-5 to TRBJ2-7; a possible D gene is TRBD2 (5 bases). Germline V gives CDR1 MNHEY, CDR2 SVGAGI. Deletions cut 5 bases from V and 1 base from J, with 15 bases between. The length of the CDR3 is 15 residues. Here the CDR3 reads CASSRTRERSYEQYF. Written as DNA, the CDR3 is TGTGCCAGCAGTAGAACCCGGGAAAGATCCTACGAGCAGTACTTC.

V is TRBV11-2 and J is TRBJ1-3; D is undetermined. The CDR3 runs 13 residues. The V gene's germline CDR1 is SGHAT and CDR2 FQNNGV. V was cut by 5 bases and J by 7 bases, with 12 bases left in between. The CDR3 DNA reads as TGTGCCAGCAGCACTCTTGGAGGCAACACCATATATTTT. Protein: CASSTLGGNTIYF.

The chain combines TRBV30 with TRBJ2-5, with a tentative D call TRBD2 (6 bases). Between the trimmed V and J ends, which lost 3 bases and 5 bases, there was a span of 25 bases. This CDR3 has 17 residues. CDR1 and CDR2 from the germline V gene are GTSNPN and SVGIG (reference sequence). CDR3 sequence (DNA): TGTGCCTGGAGCCCCCTCCCCGTAGGACTACCCTCGGAGACCCAGTACTTC. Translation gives CAWSPLPVGLPSETQYF.

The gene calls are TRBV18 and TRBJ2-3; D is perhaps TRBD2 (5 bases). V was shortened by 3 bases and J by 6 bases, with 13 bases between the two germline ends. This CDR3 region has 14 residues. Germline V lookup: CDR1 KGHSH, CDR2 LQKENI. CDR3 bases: TGTGCCAGCTCACCGGTCGAGGGTTGGGATACGCAGTATTTT. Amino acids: CASSPVEGWDTQYF. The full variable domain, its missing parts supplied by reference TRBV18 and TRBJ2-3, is NAGVMQNPRHLVRRRGQEARLRCSPMKGHSHVYWYRQLPEEGLKFMVYLQKENIIDESGMPKERFSAEFPKEGPSILRIQQVVRGDSAAYFCASSPVEGWDTQYFGPGTRLTVL.

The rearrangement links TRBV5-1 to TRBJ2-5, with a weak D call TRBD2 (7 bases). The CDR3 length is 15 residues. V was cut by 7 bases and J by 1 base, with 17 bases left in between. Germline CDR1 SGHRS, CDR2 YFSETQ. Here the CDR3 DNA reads TGCGCCAGCCACAGGGAGGGGGGACTCCAAGAGACCCAGTACTTC. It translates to CASHREGGLQETQYF. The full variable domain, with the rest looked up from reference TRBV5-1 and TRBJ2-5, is KAGVTQTPRYLIKTRGQQVTLSCSPISGHRSVSWYQQTPGQGLQFLFEYFSETQRNKGNFPGRFSGRQFSNSRSEMNVSTLELGDSALYLCASHREGGLQETQYFGPGTRLLVL.

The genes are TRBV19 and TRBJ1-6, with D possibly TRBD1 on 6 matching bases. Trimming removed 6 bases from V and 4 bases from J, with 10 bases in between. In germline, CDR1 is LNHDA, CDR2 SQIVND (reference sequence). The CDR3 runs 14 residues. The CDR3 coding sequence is TGTGCCAGTAGGGTGGGACAATATAATTCACCCCTCCACTTT. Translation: CASRVGQYNSPLHF.

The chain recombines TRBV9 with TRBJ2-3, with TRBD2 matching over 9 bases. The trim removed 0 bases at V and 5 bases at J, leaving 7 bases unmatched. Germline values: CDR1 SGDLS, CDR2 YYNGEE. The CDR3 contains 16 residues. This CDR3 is CASSVEVAGGEDTQYF. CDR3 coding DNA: TGTGCCAGCAGCGTAGAGGTTGCGGGAGGGGAAGATACGCAGTATTTT. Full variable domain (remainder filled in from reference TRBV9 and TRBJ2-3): DSGVTQTPKHLITATGQRVTLRCSPRSGDLSVYWYQQSLDQGLQFLIQYYNGEERAKGNILERFSAQQFPDLHSELNLSSLELGDSALYFCASSVEVAGGEDTQYFGPGTRLTVL.

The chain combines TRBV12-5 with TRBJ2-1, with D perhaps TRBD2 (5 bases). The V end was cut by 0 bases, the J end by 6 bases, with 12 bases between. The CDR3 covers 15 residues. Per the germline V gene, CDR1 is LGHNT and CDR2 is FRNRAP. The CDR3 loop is CASGLVMRAGNEQFF. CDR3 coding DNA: TGTGCTAGTGGTTTGGTCATGAGGGCCGGCAATGAGCAGTTCTTC.

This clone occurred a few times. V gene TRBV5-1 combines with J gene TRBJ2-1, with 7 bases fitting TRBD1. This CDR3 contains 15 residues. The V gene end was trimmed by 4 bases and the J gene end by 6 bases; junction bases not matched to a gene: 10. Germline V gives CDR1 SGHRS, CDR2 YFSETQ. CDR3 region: CASSQISGQPNEQFF. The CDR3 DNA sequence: TGCGCCAGCAGCCAAATATCGGGACAGCCCAATGAGCAGTTCTTC. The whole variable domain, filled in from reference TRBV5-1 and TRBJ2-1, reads KAGVTQTPRYLIKTRGQQVTLSCSPISGHRSVSWYQQTPGQGLQFLFEYFSETQRNKGNFPGRFSGRQFSNSRSEMNVSTLELGDSALYLCASSQISGQPNEQFFGPGTRLTVL.

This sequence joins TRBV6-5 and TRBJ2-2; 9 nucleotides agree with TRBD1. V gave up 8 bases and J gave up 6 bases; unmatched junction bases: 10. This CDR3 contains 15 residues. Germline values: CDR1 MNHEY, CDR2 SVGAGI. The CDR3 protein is CASGGTGLRSGELFF. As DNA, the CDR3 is TGTGCCAGCGGGGGGACAGGGCTTCGTTCCGGGGAGCTGTTTTTT.

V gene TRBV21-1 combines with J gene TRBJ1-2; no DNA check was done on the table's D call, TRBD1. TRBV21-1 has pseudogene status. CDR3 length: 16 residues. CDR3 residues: CASSRMQGASPYGYTF. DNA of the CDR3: TGTGCCAGCAGCAGAATGCAGGGGGCCTCTCCCTATGGCTACACCTTC.

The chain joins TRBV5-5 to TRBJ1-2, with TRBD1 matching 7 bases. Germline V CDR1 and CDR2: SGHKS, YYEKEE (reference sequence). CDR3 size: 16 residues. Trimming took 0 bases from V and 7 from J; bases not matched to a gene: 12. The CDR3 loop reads CASSLAPTGRRSGYTF. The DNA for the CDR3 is TGTGCCAGCAGCTTGGCCCCGACAGGGCGGCGTAGTGGCTACACCTTC.

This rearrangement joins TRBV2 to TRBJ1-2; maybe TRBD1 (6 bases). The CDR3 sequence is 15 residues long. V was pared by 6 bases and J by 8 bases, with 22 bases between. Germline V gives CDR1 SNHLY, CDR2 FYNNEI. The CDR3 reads CASSPGRGEGGGYTF. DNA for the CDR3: TGTGCCAGCAGCCCTGGCAGGGGAGAAGGCGGGGGCTACACCTTC.

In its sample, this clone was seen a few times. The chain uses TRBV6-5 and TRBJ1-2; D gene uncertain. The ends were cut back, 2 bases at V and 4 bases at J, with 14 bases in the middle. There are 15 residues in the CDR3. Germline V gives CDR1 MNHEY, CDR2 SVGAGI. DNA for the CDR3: TGTGCCAGCAGTTACGAAGCTCGGGGAGGCTATGGCTACACCTTC. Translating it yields CASSYEARGGYGYTF.

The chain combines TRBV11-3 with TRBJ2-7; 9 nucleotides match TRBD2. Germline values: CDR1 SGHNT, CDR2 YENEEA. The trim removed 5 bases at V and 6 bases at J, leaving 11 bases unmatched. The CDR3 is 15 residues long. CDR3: CASSERSSGTREQYF. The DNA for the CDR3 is TGTGCCAGCAGCGAACGATCTAGCGGGACTCGCGAGCAGTACTTC.

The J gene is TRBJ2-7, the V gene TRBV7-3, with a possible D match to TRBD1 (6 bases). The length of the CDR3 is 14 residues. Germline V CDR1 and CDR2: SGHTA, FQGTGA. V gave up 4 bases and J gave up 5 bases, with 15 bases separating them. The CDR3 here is CASSSVGAGDEQYF. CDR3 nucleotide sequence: TGTGCCAGCAGCTCTGTGGGGGCCGGGGACGAGCAGTACTTC.

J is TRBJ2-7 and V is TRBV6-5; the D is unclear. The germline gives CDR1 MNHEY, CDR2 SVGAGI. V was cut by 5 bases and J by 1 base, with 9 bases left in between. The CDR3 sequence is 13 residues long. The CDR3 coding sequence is TGTGCCAGCAGTAGGCAGGCGTCCTACGAGCAGTACTTC. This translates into CASSRQASYEQYF.

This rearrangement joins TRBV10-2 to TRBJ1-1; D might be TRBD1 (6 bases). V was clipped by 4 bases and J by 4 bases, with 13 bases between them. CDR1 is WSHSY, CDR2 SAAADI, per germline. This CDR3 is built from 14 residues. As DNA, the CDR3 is TGCGCCAGCAGTGTTTGGGGACAACTCACTGAAGCTTTCTTT. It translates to CASSVWGQLTEAFF.

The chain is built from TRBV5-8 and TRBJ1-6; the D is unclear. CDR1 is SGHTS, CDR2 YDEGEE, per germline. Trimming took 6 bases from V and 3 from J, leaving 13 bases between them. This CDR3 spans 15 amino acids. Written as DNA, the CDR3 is TGTGCCAGCACGGCTAAGTCAGGCTATAATTCACCCCTCCACTTT. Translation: CASTAKSGYNSPLHF. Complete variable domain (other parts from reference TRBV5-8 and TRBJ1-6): EAGVTQSPTHLIKTRGQQATLRCSPISGHTSVYWYQQALGLGLQFLLWYDEGEERNRGNFPPRFSGRQFPNYSSELNVNALELEDSALYLCASTAKSGYNSPLHFGNGTRLTVT.

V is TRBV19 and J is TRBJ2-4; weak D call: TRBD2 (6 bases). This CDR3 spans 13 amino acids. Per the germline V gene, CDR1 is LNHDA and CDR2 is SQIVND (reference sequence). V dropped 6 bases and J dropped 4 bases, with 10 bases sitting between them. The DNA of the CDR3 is TGTGCCAGTAGCGGGAGTGGGAAAAACATTCAGTACTTC. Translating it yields CASSGSGKNIQYF.